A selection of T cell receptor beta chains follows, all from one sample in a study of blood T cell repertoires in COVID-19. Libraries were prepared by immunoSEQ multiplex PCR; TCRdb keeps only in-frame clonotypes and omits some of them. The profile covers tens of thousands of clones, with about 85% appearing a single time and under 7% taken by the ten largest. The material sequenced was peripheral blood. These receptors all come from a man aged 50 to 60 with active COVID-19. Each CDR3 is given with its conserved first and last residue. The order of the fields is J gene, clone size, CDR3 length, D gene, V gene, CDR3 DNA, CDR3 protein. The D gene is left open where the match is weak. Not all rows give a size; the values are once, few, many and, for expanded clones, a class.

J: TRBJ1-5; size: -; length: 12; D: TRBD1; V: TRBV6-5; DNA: TGTGCCAGCGGCCAGGGGGATCAGCCCCAGCATTTT; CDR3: CASGQGDQPQHF
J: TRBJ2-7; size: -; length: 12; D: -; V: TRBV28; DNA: TGTGCCAGCGGCGGGGCGCCTTACGAGCAGTACTTC; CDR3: CASGGAPYEQYF
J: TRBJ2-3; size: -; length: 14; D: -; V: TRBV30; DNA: TGTGCCTGGATTCAGGGGGGTAGCACAGATACGCAGTATTTT; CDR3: CAWIQGGSTDTQYF
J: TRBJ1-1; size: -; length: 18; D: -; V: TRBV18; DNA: TGTGCCAGCTCACCTACCGTGGTAGTTTCGGGGATGAACACTGAAGCTTTCTTT; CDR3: CASSPTVVVSGMNTEAFF
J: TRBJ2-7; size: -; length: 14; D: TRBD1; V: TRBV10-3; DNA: TGTGCCACGACGACGGACAGGGGGCAATCCGAGCAGTACTTC; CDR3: CATTTDRGQSEQYF
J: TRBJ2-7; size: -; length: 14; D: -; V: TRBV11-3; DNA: TGTGCCAGCAGCTTACCAGGGATAGTGGACGAGCAGTACTTC; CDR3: CASSLPGIVDEQYF
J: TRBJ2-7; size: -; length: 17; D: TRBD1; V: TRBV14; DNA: TGTGCCAGCAGCCAAGGATCAGCGACAGGGGTGATGTTCGAGCAGTACTTC; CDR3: CASSQGSATGVMFEQYF
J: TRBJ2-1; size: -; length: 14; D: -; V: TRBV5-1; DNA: TGCGCCAGCAGCTTGCAGTGGGGGGACAATGAGCAGTTCTTC; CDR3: CASSLQWGDNEQFF
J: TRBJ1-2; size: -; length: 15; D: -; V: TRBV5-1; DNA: TGCGCCAGCAGCTTGGACCGAGGAGCTAACTATGGCTACACCTTC; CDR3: CASSLDRGANYGYTF
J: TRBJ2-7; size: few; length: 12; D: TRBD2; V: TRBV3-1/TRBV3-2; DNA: TGTGCCGCCGGGACTAGCGGCTACGAGCAGTACTTC; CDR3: CAAGTSGYEQYF
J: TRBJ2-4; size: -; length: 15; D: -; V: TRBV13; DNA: TGTGCCAGCAGCTTACGAAGAGTGGGAGCCAACATTCAGTACTTC; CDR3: CASSLRRVGANIQYF
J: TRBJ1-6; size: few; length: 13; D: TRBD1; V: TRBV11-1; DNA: TGTGCCAGCAGCTATACAGGGGGATCACCCCTCCACTTT; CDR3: CASSYTGGSPLHF
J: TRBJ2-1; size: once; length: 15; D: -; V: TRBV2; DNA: TGTGCCAGCAGTGCCCGGAGCGCATCCTACAATGAGCAGTTCTTC; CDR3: CASSARSASYNEQFF
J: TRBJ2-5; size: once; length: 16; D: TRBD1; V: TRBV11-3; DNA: TGTGCCAGCAGCTCTAGGAGGGACAGGTGGGAAGAGACCCAGTACTTC; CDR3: CASSSRRDRWEETQYF
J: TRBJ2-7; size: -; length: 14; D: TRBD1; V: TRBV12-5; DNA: TGTGCTAGTGGTTCCGGGACAGGGGGCTACGAGCAGTACTTC; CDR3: CASGSGTGGYEQYF
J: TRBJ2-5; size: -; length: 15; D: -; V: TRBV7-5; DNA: TGTGTCAGAAGCTTAGTGGGAGGTGTGGAAGAGACCCAGTACTTC; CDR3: CVRSLVGGVEETQYF
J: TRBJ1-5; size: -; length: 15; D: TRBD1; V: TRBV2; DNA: TGTGCCAGCAGTGTTCGACAGGGGAAAAATCAGCCCCAGCATTTT; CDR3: CASSVRQGKNQPQHF
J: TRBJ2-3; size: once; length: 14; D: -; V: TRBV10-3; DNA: TGTGCCAGTTCGGGACTTACTAGCACAGATACGCAGTATTTT; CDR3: CASSGLTSTDTQYF
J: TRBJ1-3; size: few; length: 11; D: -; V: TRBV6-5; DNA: TGTGCCACCTTCAAGCTAAACACCATATATTTT; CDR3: CATFKLNTIYF
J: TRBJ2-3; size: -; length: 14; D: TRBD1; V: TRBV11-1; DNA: TGTGCCAGCAGCTTAATACAGGGGGTTGGTACGCAGTATTTT; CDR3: CASSLIQGVGTQYF
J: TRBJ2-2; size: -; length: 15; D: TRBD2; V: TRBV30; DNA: TGTGCCTGGAGCGAGGGCGGGAGGGACACCGGGGAGCTGTTTTTT; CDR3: CAWSEGGRDTGELFF
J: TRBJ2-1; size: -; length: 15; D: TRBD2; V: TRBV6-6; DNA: TGTGCCAGCAGTTCCGGGACTAGCGGGTTAAATGAGCAGTTCTTC; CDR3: CASSSGTSGLNEQFF
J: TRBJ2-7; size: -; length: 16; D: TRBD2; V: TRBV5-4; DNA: TGTGCCAGCAGCCCCTGGGATGGCGGGAGAGTTTACGAGCAGTACTTC; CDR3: CASSPWDGGRVYEQYF
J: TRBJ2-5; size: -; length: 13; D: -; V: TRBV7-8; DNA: TGTGCCAGCCGCAGGGGAGGGGGGGAGACCCAGTACTTC; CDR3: CASRRGGGETQYF
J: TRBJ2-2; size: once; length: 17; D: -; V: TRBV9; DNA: TGTGCCAGCAGCCACCATCCCGGGACTCAGAACACCGGGGAGCTGTTTTTT; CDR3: CASSHHPGTQNTGELFF
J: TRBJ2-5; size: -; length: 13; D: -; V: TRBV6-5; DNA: TGTGCCAGCAGACCTCATCACTTGAAACCCCAGTACTTC; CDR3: CASRPHHLKPQYF
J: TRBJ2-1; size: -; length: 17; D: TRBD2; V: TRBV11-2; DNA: TGTGCCAGCAGCTTGGAAAGGACTAGCGGGGGGGCAGGCTCGCGGTTCTTC; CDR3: CASSLERTSGGAGSRFF
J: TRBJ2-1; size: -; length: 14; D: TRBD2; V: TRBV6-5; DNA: TGTGCCAGCAGTTACCGGACGGCGGGAGGGGGGCAGTTCTTC; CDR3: CASSYRTAGGGQFF
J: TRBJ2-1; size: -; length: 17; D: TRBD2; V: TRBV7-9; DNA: TGTGCCAGCAGCGCTCCACTTCGACTAGCGCCACACAATGAGCAGTTCTTC; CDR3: CASSAPLRLAPHNEQFF
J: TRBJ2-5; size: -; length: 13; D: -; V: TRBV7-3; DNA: TGTGCCAGCAGCTTAGTAAGGGGGGAGACCCAGTACTTC; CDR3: CASSLVRGETQYF
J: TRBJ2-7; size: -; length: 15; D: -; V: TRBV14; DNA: TGTGCCAGCAGCCAAGAAGGGACTCCCTCCTACGAGCAGTACTTC; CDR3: CASSQEGTPSYEQYF
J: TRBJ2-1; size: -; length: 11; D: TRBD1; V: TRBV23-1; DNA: TGCGCCAGCAGTCAGAGGGGGCAGCAGTTCTTC; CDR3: CASSQRGQQFF
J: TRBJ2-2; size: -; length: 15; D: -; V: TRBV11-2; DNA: TGTGCCAGCAGCTTAGACGGGAGAATTGGCGGGGAGCTGTTTTTT; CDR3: CASSLDGRIGGELFF
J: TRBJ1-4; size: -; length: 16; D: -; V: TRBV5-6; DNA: TGTGCCAGCAGCCTAATAGAGGGCGGTCGAATCGAAAAACTGTTTTTT; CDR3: CASSLIEGGRIEKLFF
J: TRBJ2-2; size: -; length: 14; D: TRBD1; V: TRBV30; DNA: TGTGCCTGGGGGACAGAAAAAAACACCGGGGAGCTGTTTTTT; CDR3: CAWGTEKNTGELFF
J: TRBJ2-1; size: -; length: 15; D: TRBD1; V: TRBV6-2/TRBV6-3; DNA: TGTGCCAGCAGCCAACACCGCAGGGGGTGGAATGAGCAGTTCTTC; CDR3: CASSQHRRGWNEQFF
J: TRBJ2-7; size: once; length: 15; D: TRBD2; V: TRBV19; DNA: TGTGCCAGTAGTTATTCTAGCGGGGGGGGCGCCGAGCAGTACTTC; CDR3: CASSYSSGGGAEQYF
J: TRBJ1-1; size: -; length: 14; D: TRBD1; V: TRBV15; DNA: TGTGCCACCAGCAGGGACAGGGTGTTAACTGAAGCTTTCTTT; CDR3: CATSRDRVLTEAFF
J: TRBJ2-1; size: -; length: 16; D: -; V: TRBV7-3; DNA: TGTGCCAGCAGCTTTATGGCGGGGCAAAACTACAATGAGCAGTTCTTC; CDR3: CASSFMAGQNYNEQFF
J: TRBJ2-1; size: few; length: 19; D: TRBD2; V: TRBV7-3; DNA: TGTGCCAGCAGCTTAAAAGGACTAGCCCCGGCCAGCTCCTACAATGAGCAGTTCTTC; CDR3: CASSLKGLAPASSYNEQFF
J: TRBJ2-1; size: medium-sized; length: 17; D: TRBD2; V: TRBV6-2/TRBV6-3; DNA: TGTGCCAGCAGTTACTCGGGGACTAGCGGGATCTTCAATGAGCAGTTCTTC; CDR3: CASSYSGTSGIFNEQFF
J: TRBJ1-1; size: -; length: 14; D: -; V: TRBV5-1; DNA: TGCGCCAGCAGCTACCCAACAGAGAACACTGAAGCTTTCTTT; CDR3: CASSYPTENTEAFF
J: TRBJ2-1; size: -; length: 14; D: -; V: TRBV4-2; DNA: TGTGCCAGCAGCCAAGAACCAGGGGCGCTAGAGCAGTTCTTC; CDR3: CASSQEPGALEQFF
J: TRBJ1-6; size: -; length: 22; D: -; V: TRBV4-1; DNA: TGCGCCAGCAGCCAAGGGGCCGTCGTCCCCCCAAGGGGAAGCTCCTATAATTCACCCCTCCACTTT; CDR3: CASSQGAVVPPRGSSYNSPLHF
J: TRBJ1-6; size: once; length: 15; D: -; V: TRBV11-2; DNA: TGTGCCAGCAGTCTCGGGGGGAGTGGGAATTCACCCCTCCACTTT; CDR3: CASSLGGSGNSPLHF
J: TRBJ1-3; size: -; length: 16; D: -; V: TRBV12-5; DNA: TGTGCTAGTGGGCAGAGGGCGGTGCGCTCTGGAAACACCATATATTTT; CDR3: CASGQRAVRSGNTIYF
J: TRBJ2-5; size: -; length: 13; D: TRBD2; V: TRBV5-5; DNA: TGTGCCCGCAGCTTGCCGGGGGGGGAGACCCAGTACTTC; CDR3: CARSLPGGETQYF
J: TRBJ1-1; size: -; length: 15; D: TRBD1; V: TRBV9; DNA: TGTGCCAGCAGCAACACAGGGGCGCTGGGGACTGAAGCTTTCTTT; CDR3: CASSNTGALGTEAFF
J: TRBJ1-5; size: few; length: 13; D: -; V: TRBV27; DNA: TGTGCCAGCAGTTTGCGTGCCAATCAGCCCCAGCATTTT; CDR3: CASSLRANQPQHF
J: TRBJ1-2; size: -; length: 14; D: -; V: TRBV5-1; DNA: TGCGCCAGCAGCTTAACCAATACGGGGAATGGCTACACCTTC; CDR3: CASSLTNTGNGYTF